This entry lists 4 T cell receptor beta chains sequenced from one sample in a study of OX40 agonist ivuxolimab in advanced cancers. Sequencing was performed with immunoSEQ multiplex PCR; in TCRdb, only in-frame clones are kept and a portion is missing. The sample has 50,000 to 70,000 clones, roughly nine tenths seen once. The sequences come from CD4+ or CD8+ T cells sorted from blood, collected in a trial of the OX40 agonist ivuxolimab. These receptors all stem from an adult with an advanced solid tumor such as melanoma, head and neck, liver or kidney cancer.

This rearrangement joins TRBV19 to TRBJ2-6; a weak D match, TRBD1 (5 bases). The CDR3 has 15 residues. CDR1 is LNHDA and CDR2 is SQIVND in the germline V gene (reference sequence). Trimming removed 3 bases from V and 4 bases from J, with 10 bases in between. The CDR3: CASSIKGAGANVLTF. The CDR3 DNA is TGTGCCAGTAGTATCAAAGGGGCCGGGGCCAACGTCCTGACTTTC.

DNA for the CDR3: TGCGCCAGCAGCCAAGATGGGGGGACAGTCTATGGCTACACCTTC. Encoded protein: CASSQDGGTVYGYTF. The chain combines TRBV4-1 with TRBJ1-2; 7 bases map to TRBD1. V trimming: 0 bases; J trimming: 4 bases; junction bases outside the gene matches: 5. This CDR3 contains 15 residues. Germline lookup yields CDR1 MGHRA and CDR2 YSYEKL.

This chain connects TRBV5-6 to TRBJ2-1; perhaps D is TRBD1 or TRBD2 (5 bases each). This CDR3 region has 17 residues. Germline V lookup: CDR1 SGHDT, CDR2 YYEEEE. V was trimmed by 4 bases and J by 9 bases, leaving 26 bases between them. The CDR3 DNA sequence: TGTGCCAGCAGCCCCCCGGGACCCCGACGGGTTCGCCTTGAGCAGTTCTTC. Translation: CASSPPGPRRVRLEQFF.

The chain couples TRBV16 to TRBJ2-2, with 7 bases matching TRBD1. This CDR3 is built from 14 residues. The junction had 2 bases not matched to a gene; V was cut back by 2 bases and J by 5 bases. Germline lookup yields CDR1 KGHSY and CDR2 FQNENV. The CDR3 DNA follows: TGTGCCAGCAGCCAAAGGGGGCTAACCGGGGAGCTGTTTTTT. It yields the protein CASSQRGLTGELFF.